This T cell receptor (beta chain) appears in the sequencing data of a study of OX40 agonist ivuxolimab in advanced cancers. Study summary: Ivuxolimab is a fully human IgG2 antibody that activates OX40 (CD134).

Libraries were prepared by immunoSEQ multiplex PCR; TCRdb keeps only in-frame clonotypes and omits some of them. The table records over 50,000 clones, 88% of them present only once. Per germline, CDR1 WSHSY and CDR2 SAAADI. CDR3 length equals 12 residues. V lost 3 bases, J lost 7 bases, and 2 bases stayed unmatched. The sample here was CD4+ or CD8+ T cells sorted from blood, taken in a trial of the OX40 agonist ivuxolimab. The clonotype originates from an adult with an advanced solid tumor such as melanoma, head and neck, liver or kidney cancer. This rearrangement joins TRBV10-2 to TRBJ1-1; 7 positions match TRBD1. CDR3 bases: TGCGCCAGCAGTGACAACAGGGGTGAAGCTTTCTTT. This codes for CASSDNRGEAFF.